Each of the 25 T cell receptor beta chains below was sequenced from the same sample in a study of early T cells in non-severe SARS-CoV-2 infection. Using its own MiXCR run on the 5' RACE reads, TCRdb lists one record per CDR3 protein. Among around 55,000 distinct CDR3 sequences listed, around 12% were seen once. Sample: whole blood. All receptors come from an adult who was a healthcare worker with PCR-confirmed SARS-CoV-2 infection or an uninfected control (not recorded which).

This clonotype was picked up many times. This chain links TRBV28 with TRBJ1-5; the match to TRBD1 covers 9 bases. Germline V gene data show CDR1 as MDHEN and CDR2 as SYDVKM. The V segment lost 0 bases and the J segment 0 bases; nucleotides outside the gene matches: 3. This CDR3 has 17 residues. The CDR3, as DNA: TGTGCCAGCAGTTTATGGGGGGACAGGGATAGCAATCAGCCCCAGCATTTT. This encodes CASSLWGDRDSNQPQHF.

This clonotype was observed many times. This chain uses TRBV25-1 with TRBJ2-2, with D tentatively TRBD2 (6 bases). Germline V CDR1 and CDR2: MGHDK, SYGVNS. The CDR3 sequence is 13 residues long. Trimming took 7 bases from V and 4 from J, leaving 10 bases between them. This CDR3 is CASTGLITGELFF. The DNA of the CDR3 is TGTGCCAGCACGGGACTGATCACCGGGGAGCTGTTTTTT. Complete variable domain (other parts from reference TRBV25-1 and TRBJ2-2): EADIYQTPRYLVIGTGKKITLECSQTMGHDKMYWYQQDPGMELHLIHYSYGVNSTEKGDLSSESTVSRIRTEHFPLTLESARPSHTSQYLCASTGLITGELFFGEGSRLTVL.

This clonotype has a handful of counts. The chain links TRBV20-1 to TRBJ2-4; D call uncertain. The CDR3 is 17 amino acids. The germline V and J ends were trimmed by 0 bases and 0 bases, with 15 bases remaining between them. Germline CDR1 is DFQATT and CDR2 is SNEGSKA (reference sequence). The chain's CDR3 is CSARDPRKTLAKNIQYF. In DNA, the CDR3 is TGCAGTGCTAGAGATCCCAGGAAGACTTTAGCCAAAAACATTCAGTACTTC.

This clonotype was counted many times. The V and J genes are TRBV7-8 and TRBJ2-7; tentative D call: TRBD1 (6 bases). This CDR3 is 13 amino acids long. V was clipped by 1 base and J by 7 bases, with 11 bases between them. Germline V gene lookup returns CDR1 SGHVS and CDR2 FQNEAQ. The chain's CDR3 is CASSLVRGGEQYF. In DNA, the CDR3 is TGTGCCAGCAGCTTAGTCAGAGGGGGAGAGCAGTACTTC. Supplemented by reference TRBV7-8 and TRBJ2-7, the full variable domain reads GAGVSQSPRYKVAKRGQDVALRCDPISGHVSLFWYQQALGQGPEFLTYFQNEAQLDKSGLPSDRFFAERPEGSVSTLKIQRTQQEDSAVYLCASSLVRGGEQYFGPGTRLTVT.

DNA of the CDR3: TGTGCCAGTAGTCCCTCCCCAGGGGACCATAGGGGCTACACCTTC. As protein: CASSPSPGDHRGYTF. The V and J genes are TRBV19 and TRBJ1-2, with D perhaps matching TRBD1 (6 bases). This CDR3 region has 15 residues. V was cut by 5 bases and J by 8 bases, with 21 bases left in between. CDR1 and CDR2 (germline): LNHDA, SQIVND (reference sequence).

About this clonotype: This may arise from a read error, as a much more abundant clone is one base away. As the CDR3 is not closed by the conserved phenylalanine or tryptophan, this likely results from a read error. The V gene is TRBV28, the J gene TRBJ2-1, with TRBD2 matching over 11 bases. Looked up from germline, CDR1 is MDHEN and CDR2 is SYDVKM. CDR3 size: 17 residues. J gave up 2 bases and V 4 bases, and 7 bases lay outside the gene matches. This CDR3 reads CASSSLTSGITYNEQFI. In DNA form, the CDR3 reads TGTGCCAGCAGTTCCCTGACTAGCGGGATCACCTACAATGAGCAGTTCATC.

The chain combines TRBV7-9 with TRBJ2-2; TRBD1 agrees at 8 bases. Germline loops: CDR1 SEHNR, CDR2 FQNEAQ (reference sequence). The CDR3 consists of 15 residues. With 5 bases clipped from V and 6 bases from J, the junction kept 8 bases outside the gene matches. CDR3 loop: CASSPPDRGPGELFF. DNA of the CDR3: TGTGCCAGCAGCCCCCCTGACAGGGGCCCCGGGGAGCTGTTTTTT.

This clonotype was picked up a small number of times. The chain joins TRBV27 to TRBJ2-7; TRBD2 agrees at 10 bases. CDR3 length: 14 amino acids. The junction had 7 bases not matched to a gene; V was cut back by 8 bases and J by 3 bases. CDR1 is MNHEY, CDR2 SMNVEV, per germline (reference sequence). DNA of the CDR3: TGTGCCAGCGTCGCAGCGGGAGGGAACTACGAGCAGTACTTC. Amino acid sequence: CASVAAGGNYEQYF.

This clonotype showed up many times. This chain uses TRBV20-1 with TRBJ2-5, with a weak D call TRBD2 (9 bases). There are 17 residues in the CDR3. Germline V lookup: CDR1 DFQATT, CDR2 SNEGSKA (reference sequence). Trimming took off 3 bases at V and 2 bases at J, with 22 bases between the two ends. The CDR3 is CSASDRGELAGQETQYF. Here the CDR3 DNA reads TGCAGTGCTAGCGACAGGGGTGAGCTAGCGGGACAAGAGACCCAGTACTTC.

A few counts support this clonotype. The chain joins TRBV5-6 to TRBJ2-1; no reliable D call. V was clipped by 3 bases and J by 8 bases, with 6 bases between them. The CDR3 is made up of 11 amino acids. From germline, CDR1 is SGHDT and CDR2 YYEEEE. Here the CDR3 reads CASSSPYEQFF. Here the CDR3 DNA reads TGTGCCAGCAGCTCCCCTTATGAGCAGTTCTTC.

V gene TRBV29-1 combines with J gene TRBJ2-5; 8 bases fit TRBD1. J gave up 3 bases and V 6 bases, and 3 bases lay outside the gene matches. The CDR3 has 12 residues. Germline V lookup: CDR1 SQVTM, CDR2 ANQGSEA. The CDR3 loop is CSVADREETQYF. The CDR3 nucleotides read TGCAGCGTCGCGGACAGGGAAGAGACCCAGTACTTC. The variable domain in full, with the rest retrieved from reference TRBV29-1 and TRBJ2-5, is SAVISQKPSRDICQRGTSLTIQCQVDSQVTMMFWYRQQPGQSLTLIATANQGSEATYESGFVIDKFPISRPNLTFSTLTVSNMSPEDSSIYLCSVADREETQYFGPGTRLLVL.

In its sample, this clonotype was seen many times. The rearrangement links TRBV3-1 to TRBJ2-1; D not certain. Germline-derived CDR1 and CDR2 are LGHDT and YNNKEL (reference sequence). The CDR3 consists of 14 residues. The V and J ends lost 0 bases and 11 bases respectively, with 14 bases between them. This CDR3 is CASSQDWPARQQFF. The DNA for the CDR3 is TGTGCCAGCAGCCAAGATTGGCCAGCCCGTCAGCAGTTCTTC.

This clonotype has a handful of counts. The chain carries TRBV28 and TRBJ2-7, with TRBD2 matching over 11 bases. After removal of 6 bases from V and 4 bases from J, the junction contained 5 bases not matched to a gene. The germline V gene encodes CDR1 MDHEN and CDR2 SYDVKM. The CDR3 runs 14 residues. Here the CDR3 reads CASSPRLAGYEQYF. The CDR3 nucleotides read TGTGCCAGCAGCCCCAGACTAGCGGGGTACGAGCAGTACTTC.

With regard to this clonotype: This may arise from a read error, as a much more abundant clone is one base away. The CDR3 end shows no conserved phenylalanine or tryptophan, and so a read error is likely. The rearrangement joins TRBV7-2 to TRBJ1-6; D not resolved. The CDR3 has 12 residues. The germline V gene has CDR1 SGHTA and CDR2 FQGNSA. V lost 1 base, J lost 13 bases, and 8 bases lay in between. CDR3 protein: CASSLDKGPLHL. For the CDR3, the DNA is TGTGCCAGCAGCTTAGACAAAGGGCCCCTCCACCTT.

This clonotype was found many times. J is TRBJ1-3 and V is TRBV20-1, with D tentatively TRBD1 (6 bases). The CDR3 sequence is 13 residues long. V lost 3 bases and J lost 0, with 6 bases in between. CDR1 and CDR2 (germline): DFQATT, SNEGSKA (reference sequence). The CDR3 sequence: CSARDSSGNTIYF. CDR3 in DNA: TGCAGTGCTAGGGACAGCTCTGGAAACACCATATATTTT.

This clonotype was counted many times. This chain joins TRBV12-3 or TRBV12-4 and TRBJ2-4; D ambiguous. There are 15 residues in the CDR3. The germline V and J ends were trimmed by 3 bases and 2 bases, with 11 bases remaining between them. CDR3 in DNA: TGTGCCAGCAGTTTGGGTTCAGGTCCCAAAAACATTCAGTACTTC. Its translation: CASSLGSGPKNIQYF.

A remark on this clonotype: An end of the junction does not agree with germline; a read error may underlie this. The rearrangement links TRBV3-1 to TRBJ2-5, with 10 bases fitting TRBD1. Germline V gene sequence: CDR1 LGHDT, CDR2 YNNKEL (reference sequence). The CDR3 is 16 residues long. The CDR3 protein is CASSQDRDRGQQTQYF. CDR3 sequence (DNA): TGTGCCAGCAGCCAAGACCGGGACAGGGGCCAACAGACCCAGTACTTC.

This clonotype was detected many times. The rearrangement joins TRBV19 to TRBJ2-1; 7 bases are a match to TRBD1. This CDR3 has 12 residues. V shed 5 bases and J 8 bases; nucleotides not matched to a gene: 3. Germline V gene data show CDR1 as LNHDA and CDR2 as SQIVND (reference sequence). In nucleotides, the CDR3 is TGTGCCAGTAGTCCCGACAGGGATGAGCAGTTCTTC. Amino acids: CASSPDRDEQFF.

Comments on this clonotype: A much larger clone sits a single nucleotide away, making a read error possible. The rearrangement joins TRBV18 to TRBJ2-3; D remains ambiguous. Trimming cost V 6 bases and J 0 bases, with 16 bases left between them. Looked up from germline, CDR1 is KGHSH and CDR2 is LQKENI. The CDR3 loop spans 16 amino acids. The CDR3 DNA reads as TGTGCCAGCTCCCAAGGAGCGTGTGCCAGCACAGATACGCAGTATTTT. This codes for CASSQGACASTDTQYF. Together with reference TRBV18 and TRBJ2-3, the CDR3 gives the full variable domain: NAGVMQNPRHLVRRRGQEARLRCSPMKGHSHVYWYRQLPEEGLKFMVYLQKENIIDESGMPKERFSAEFPKEGPSILRIQQVVRGDSAAYFCASSQGACASTDTQYFGPGTRLTVL.

This clonotype came up a few times. Sequence at one end of the junction differs from germline and may be a read error. This chain uses TRBV28 with TRBJ2-7; the match to TRBD1 covers 8 bases. This CDR3 contains 12 residues. Germline V CDR1 and CDR2: MDHEN, SYDVKM. The CDR3 sequence: CASEDRDSRFHF. CDR3 coding DNA: TGTGCCAGCGAGGACAGGGATTCCAGGTTCCACTTC.

This clonotype was seen more than once but under ten times. This chain connects TRBV27 to TRBJ1-1; D ambiguous. Trimming shortened V by 0 bases and J by 5 bases, and 7 bases separated the two germline ends. Germline V gene sequence: CDR1 MNHEY, CDR2 SMNVEV (reference sequence). The CDR3 length is 13 residues. DNA for the CDR3: TGTGCCAGCAGTTTATCAGCGGGGACTGAAGCTTTCTTT. It specifies CASSLSAGTEAFF.

This clonotype has a count of ten or more. The chain combines TRBV19 with TRBJ1-4; 9 bases map to TRBD1. CDR1 and CDR2 (germline): LNHDA, SQIVND (reference sequence). The CDR3 runs 17 residues. V gave up 7 bases and J gave up 5 bases; unmatched junction bases: 14. The CDR3 region is CASTGSMGQGPNEKLFF. DNA for the CDR3: TGTGCCAGTACCGGCTCAATGGGACAGGGACCGAATGAAAAACTGTTTTTT.

The V gene is TRBV6-5, the J gene TRBJ2-1; 8 bases map to TRBD2. The V segment lost 4 bases and the J segment 7 bases; nucleotides outside the gene matches: 9. Germline CDR1 is MNHEY and CDR2 is SVGAGI. This CDR3 is built from 15 residues. CDR3 DNA sequence: TGTGCCAGCAGTTCGGCGGGAGGAGTAGAGAATGAGCAGTTCTTC. Residues: CASSSAGGVENEQFF.

The chain links TRBV6-6 to TRBJ1-5, with D tentatively TRBD1 (6 bases). The CDR3 has 15 amino acids. V dropped 0 bases and J dropped 3 bases, with 9 bases sitting between them. CDR1 and CDR2 (germline): MNHNY, SVGAGI (reference sequence). CDR3 loop: CASSYSDSFNQPQHF. The DNA of the CDR3 is TGTGCCAGCAGTTACTCGGACAGCTTCAATCAGCCCCAGCATTTT.

The V call is TRBV6-6, the J call TRBJ2-3; 11 bases agree with TRBD1. CDR3 size: 16 residues. The J segment lost 4 bases and the V segment lost 0 bases, leaving 3 bases of the junction unmatched. Germline CDR1 and CDR2: MNHNY and SVGAGI (reference sequence). The CDR3 nucleotides read TGTGCCAGCAGTTACTCGGACAGGGGGCTTGCAGATACGCAGTATTTT. Protein sequence: CASSYSDRGLADTQYF.